The sequence of this TCR beta chain was determined in a study of shared clonotypes between healthy human individuals. Across the whole study: The donor pool was made up of a couple of women and three men aged 18 to 49.

Sequenced by immunoSEQ multiplex PCR; TCRdb stores in-frame clones only, minus some. The repertoire has hundreds of thousands of clones, around two thirds of them found once; the top ten carry approximately 1.7%. There are 13 residues in the CDR3. The germline CDR1 and CDR2 sequences are MGHRA and YSYEKL. The ends were cut back, 0 bases at V and 6 bases at J, with 9 bases in the middle. Donors had no recently reported acute infections or vaccinations and were HIV-negative. The clonotype was recovered from a woman in her twenties or thirties in good health. The chain combines TRBV4-1 with TRBJ2-7, with D possibly being TRBD2 (6 bases). Sequencing was done on a sample of memory CD4+ T cells sorted from blood. Subset defined: CD45RA-negative fraction. The CDR3 nucleotides read TGCGCCAGCAGCCAAGATCGGGGGTTCGAGCAGTACTTC. Protein sequence: CASSQDRGFEQYF.